This TCR beta chain is drawn from a study of identical twins. Germline V CDR1 and CDR2: SQVTM, ANQGSEA. V was clipped by 7 bases and J by 0 bases; unmatched bases: 5. This CDR3 has 13 residues. TCRdb reprocessed the 5' RACE reads via MiXCR and lists one record per CDR3 protein. The sample has 1.5 million to 2 million distinct CDR3 sequences, under 35% seen once. The sample comprised cord blood. This receptor was identified in a newborn girl in good health. The genes are TRBV29-1 and TRBJ2-5; 7 nucleotides line up with TRBD2. As DNA, the CDR3 is TGCAGCGAGCTAGCGGCCTACCAAGAGACCCAGTACTTC. Translated, it gives CSELAAYQETQYF.